This T cell receptor beta chain was identified during a study of blood T cell repertoires in COVID-19. Across the study: From T cells, B-cell-depleted T cells, or PBMCs came the material, which was cDNA or gDNA.

In the authors' methods: Amplified reference gene primers provided the basis for estimating nucleated cell counts. Method: immunoSEQ multiplex PCR; TCRdb's copy keeps in-frame clones and lacks some. That table gives V, J and clone size, and the DNA gave D and trimming. The sample has 300,000 to 450,000 clones; approximately 90% are singletons. Material for sequencing was PBMCs or T cells enriched from blood (not recorded which). This receptor was obtained from a woman aged 18-35 years who had recovered from COVID-19.

This chain's CDR3 is CASRGGNYGYTF. The CDR3 nucleotides are TGTGCCAGTAGGGGGGGTAACTATGGCTACACCTTC. The chain uses TRBV19 and TRBJ1-2; tentatively, D is TRBD1 (5 bases). This CDR3 has 12 amino acids. Trimming shortened V by 6 bases and J by 1 base, and 6 bases separated the two germline ends. Per the germline V gene, CDR1 is LNHDA and CDR2 is SQIVND (reference sequence). The full variable domain, its missing parts supplied by reference TRBV19 and TRBJ1-2, is DGGITQSPKYLFRKEGQNVTLSCEQNLNHDAMYWYRQDPGQGLRLIYYSQIVNDFQKGDIAEGYSVSREKKESFPLTVTSAQKNPTAFYLCASRGGNYGYTFGSGTRLTVV.